The source of this T cell receptor beta chain is a study of Graves' ophthalmopathy and Graves' hyperthyroidism. This clonotype was seen ten or more times. No antigen is known for it. The CDR3 has 10 amino acids. V dropped 10 bases and J dropped 5 bases, with 8 bases sitting between them. Germline V gene data show CDR1 as SNHLY and CDR2 as FYNNEI. Clinical symptoms and serum thyroxine were used for diagnosis; TRAb, thyroid ultrasound and orbital computed tomography were also relied on. Scientists amplified the TCR beta CDR3 regions from RNA transcripts. RT-PCR in the first round used HTBI primers; a second-round multiplex PCR followed. Via MiXCR, TCRdb re-called the multiplex PCR reads, giving one row per CDR3 protein. The sample shows 500,000 to 700,000 distinct CDR3 sequences, about two fifths of them seen only once. Study results and limitations: Ophthalmopathy could be told apart from stable hyperthyroidism by a 13-signature model (roughly 90% sensitivity, around 84% specificity).

The V call is TRBV2, the J call TRBJ1-1, with no clear D. Sequencing was done on a sample of peripheral blood or thyroid tissue (not recorded which). The TCR was taken from an adult man with Graves' hyperthyroidism. The CDR3 spells CATLVTEAFF. The CDR3 DNA reads TGTGCCACATTGGTAACTGAAGCTTTCTTT.